This T cell receptor beta chain was recovered during a study of blood T cells in healthy people across ages. This clonotype was found a few times. A second PCR, run for roughly 7 to 12 cycles, used a sample-barcoded 5' primer plus a J-beta primer mix. TCRdb re-analysed the 5' RACE reads in MiXCR, keeping a single row per CDR3 protein. Here the sample spans about 510,000 distinct CDR3 sequences, roughly a quarter being singletons. Separately, the same data were catalogued under a study of T cells of mothers and their children.

Sequenced input: blood. The TCR originated in a boy under 10 years old in good health.

This CDR3 reads CASSLSSGRFMTYEQYF. Written as DNA, the CDR3 is TGTGCCAGCAGTTTATCGAGCGGGAGGTTTATGACCTACGAGCAGTACTTC. The chain employs TRBV27 and TRBJ2-7, with TRBD2 matching 9 bases. The J segment lost 2 bases and the V segment lost 0 bases, leaving 8 bases of the junction unmatched. Per the germline V gene, CDR1 is MNHEY and CDR2 is SMNVEV (reference sequence). The CDR3 length is 17 residues.